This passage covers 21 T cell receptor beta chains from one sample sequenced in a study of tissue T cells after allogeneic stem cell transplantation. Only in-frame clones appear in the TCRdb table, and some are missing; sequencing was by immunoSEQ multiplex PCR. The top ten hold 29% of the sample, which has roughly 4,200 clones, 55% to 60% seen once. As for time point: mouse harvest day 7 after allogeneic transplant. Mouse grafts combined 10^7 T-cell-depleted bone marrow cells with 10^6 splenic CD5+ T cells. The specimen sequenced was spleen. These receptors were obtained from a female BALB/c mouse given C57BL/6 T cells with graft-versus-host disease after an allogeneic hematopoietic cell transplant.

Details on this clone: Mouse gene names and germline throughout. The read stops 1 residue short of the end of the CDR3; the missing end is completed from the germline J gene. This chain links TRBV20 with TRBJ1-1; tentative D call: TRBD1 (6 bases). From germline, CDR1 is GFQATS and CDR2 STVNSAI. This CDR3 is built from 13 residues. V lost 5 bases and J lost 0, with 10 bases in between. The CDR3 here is CGASGQTNTEVFF. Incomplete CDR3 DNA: TGTGGTGCTTCGGGACAAACAAACACAGAAGTCTTC. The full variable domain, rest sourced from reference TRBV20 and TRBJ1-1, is GALVYQYPRRTICKSGTSMRMECQAVGFQATSVAWYRQSPQKTFELIALSTVNSAIKYEQNFTQEKFPISHPNLSFSSMTVLNAYLEDRGLYLCGASGQTNTEVFFGKGTRLTVV.

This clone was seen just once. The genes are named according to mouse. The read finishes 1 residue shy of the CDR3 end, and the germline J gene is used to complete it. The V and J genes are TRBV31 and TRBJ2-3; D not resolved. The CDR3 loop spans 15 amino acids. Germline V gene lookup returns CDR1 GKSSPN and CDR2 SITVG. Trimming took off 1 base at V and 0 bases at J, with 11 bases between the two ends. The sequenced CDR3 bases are TGTGCCTGGAGTCAAGGACGGTCTAGTGCAGAAACGCTGTAT. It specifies CAWSQGRSSAETLY. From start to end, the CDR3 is CAWSQGRSSAETLYF.

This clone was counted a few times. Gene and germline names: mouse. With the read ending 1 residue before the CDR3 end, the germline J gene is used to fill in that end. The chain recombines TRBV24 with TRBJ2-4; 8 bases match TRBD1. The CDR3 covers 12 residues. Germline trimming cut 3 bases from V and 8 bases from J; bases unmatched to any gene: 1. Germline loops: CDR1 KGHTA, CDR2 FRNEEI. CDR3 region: CASSLGQGTLYF. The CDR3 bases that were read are TGTGCCAGCAGTCTCGGACAGGGCACCTTGTAC.

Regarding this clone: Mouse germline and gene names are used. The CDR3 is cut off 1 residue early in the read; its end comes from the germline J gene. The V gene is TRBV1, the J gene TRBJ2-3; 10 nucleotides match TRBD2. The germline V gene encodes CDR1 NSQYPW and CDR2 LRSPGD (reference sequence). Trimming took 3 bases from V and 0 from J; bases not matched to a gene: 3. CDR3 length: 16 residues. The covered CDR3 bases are TGCACCTGCAGTGCGCCGGGACTGGGGAGTGCAGAAACGCTGTAT. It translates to CTCSAPGLGSAETLY. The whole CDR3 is CTCSAPGLGSAETLYF. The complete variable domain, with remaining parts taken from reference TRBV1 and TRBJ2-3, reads VTLLEQNPRWRLVPRGQAVNLRCILKNSQYPWMSWYQQDLQKQLQWLFTLRSPGDKEVKSLPGADYLATRVTDTELRLQVANMSQGRTLYCTCSAPGLGSAETLYFGSGTRLTVL.

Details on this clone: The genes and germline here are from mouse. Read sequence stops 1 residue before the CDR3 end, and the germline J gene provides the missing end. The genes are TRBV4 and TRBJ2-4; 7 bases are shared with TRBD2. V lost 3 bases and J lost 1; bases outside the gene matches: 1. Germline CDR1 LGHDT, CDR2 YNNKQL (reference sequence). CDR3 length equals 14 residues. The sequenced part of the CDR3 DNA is TGTGCCAGCAGCTACGACTGGGGTCAAAACACCTTGTAC. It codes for CASSYDWGQNTLY. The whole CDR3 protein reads CASSYDWGQNTLYF.

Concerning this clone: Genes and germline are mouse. Here the CDR3 reads CASSPGQESQNTLYF. The CDR3 DNA, read in part, is TGTGCCAGCAGTCCCGGACAGGAAAGTCAAAACACCTTGTAC. The V and J genes are TRBV24 and TRBJ2-4; TRBD1 aligns across 7 bases. Read coverage stops 1 residue before the CDR3 terminus; the germline J gene supplies the remainder. CDR3 length: 15 amino acids. Germline CDR1 is KGHTA and CDR2 is FRNEEI. Germline trimming cut 4 bases from V and 0 bases from J; bases unmatched to any gene: 4.

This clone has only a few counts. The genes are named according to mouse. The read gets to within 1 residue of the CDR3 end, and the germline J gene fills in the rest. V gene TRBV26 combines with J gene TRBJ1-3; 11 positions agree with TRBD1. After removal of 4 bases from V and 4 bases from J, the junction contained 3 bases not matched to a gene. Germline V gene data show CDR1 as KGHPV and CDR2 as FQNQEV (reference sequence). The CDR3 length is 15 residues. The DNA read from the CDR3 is TGTGCCAGCAGTCCGGACAGGGGGCTCGGAAATACGCTCTAT. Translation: CASSPDRGLGNTLY. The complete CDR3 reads CASSPDRGLGNTLYF.

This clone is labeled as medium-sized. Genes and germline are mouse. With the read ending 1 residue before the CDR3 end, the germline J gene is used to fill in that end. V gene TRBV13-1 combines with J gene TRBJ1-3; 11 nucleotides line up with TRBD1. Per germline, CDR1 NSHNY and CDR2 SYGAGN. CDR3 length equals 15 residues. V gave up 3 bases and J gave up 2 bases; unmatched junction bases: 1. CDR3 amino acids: CASSGGQGAGNTLYF. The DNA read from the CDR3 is TGTGCCAGCAGTGGGGGACAGGGGGCTGGAAATACGCTCTAT.

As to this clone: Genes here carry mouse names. The CDR3 DNA, read in part, is TGTGCCAGCGGTGATGCAGGGACGGCTTCCAACGAAAGATTATTT. This encodes CASGDAGTASNERLF. From start to end, the CDR3 is CASGDAGTASNERLFF. This chain connects TRBV13-2 to TRBJ1-4, with TRBD1 as a possible D gene (5 bases). Read sequence stops 1 residue before the CDR3 end, and the germline J gene provides the missing end. This CDR3 comprises 16 residues. CDR1 NNHNN and CDR2 SYGAGS come from the germline V gene (reference sequence). With 0 bases removed from V and 1 base from J, the gap between germline ends came to 10 bases.

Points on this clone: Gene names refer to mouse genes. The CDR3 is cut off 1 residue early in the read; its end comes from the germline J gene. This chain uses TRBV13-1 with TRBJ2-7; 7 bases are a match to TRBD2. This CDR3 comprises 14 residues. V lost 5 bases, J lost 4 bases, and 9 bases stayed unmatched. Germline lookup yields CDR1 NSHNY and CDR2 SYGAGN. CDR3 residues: CASSQGTAGYEQYF. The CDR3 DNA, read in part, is TGTGCCAGCAGCCAAGGGACTGCCGGATATGAACAGTAC.

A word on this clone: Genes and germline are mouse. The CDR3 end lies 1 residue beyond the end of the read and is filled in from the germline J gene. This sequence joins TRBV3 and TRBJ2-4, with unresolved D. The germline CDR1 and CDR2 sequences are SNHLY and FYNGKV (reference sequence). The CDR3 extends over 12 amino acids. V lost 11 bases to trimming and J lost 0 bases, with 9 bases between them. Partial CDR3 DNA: TGTGCCGTCCGGGCTAGTCAAAACACCTTGTAC. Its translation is CAVRASQNTLY. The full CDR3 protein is CAVRASQNTLYF. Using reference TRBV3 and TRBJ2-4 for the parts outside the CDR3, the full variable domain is GPKVLQIPSHQIIDMGQMVTLNCDPVSNHLYFYWYKQILGQQMEFLVNFYNGKVMEKSKLFKDQFSVERPDGSYFTLKIQPTALEDSAVYFCAVRASQNTLYFGAGTRLSVL.

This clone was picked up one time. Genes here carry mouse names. The covered CDR3 bases are TGTGCCAGCAGTGGGGACTGGGGGTCTAGTCAAAACACCTTGTAC. This translates into CASSGDWGSSQNTLY. The full CDR3 protein reads CASSGDWGSSQNTLYF. The V call is TRBV13-1, the J call TRBJ2-4; 11 bases align to TRBD2. The DNA ends 1 residue before the CDR3 does, and the rest of the CDR3 is filled in from the germline J gene. With 3 bases clipped from V and 0 bases from J, the junction kept 3 bases outside the gene matches. Germline CDR1 reads NSHNY; CDR2 reads SYGAGN. The CDR3 loop spans 16 amino acids.

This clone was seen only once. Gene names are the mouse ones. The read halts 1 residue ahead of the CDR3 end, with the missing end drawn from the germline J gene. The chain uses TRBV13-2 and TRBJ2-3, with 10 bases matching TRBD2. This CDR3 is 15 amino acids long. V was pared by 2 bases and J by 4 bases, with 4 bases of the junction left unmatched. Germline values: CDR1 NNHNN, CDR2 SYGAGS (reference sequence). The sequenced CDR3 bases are TGTGCCAGCGGTGAAGCTGGGGGGGCGCCAGAAACGCTGTAT. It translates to CASGEAGGAPETLY. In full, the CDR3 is CASGEAGGAPETLYF.

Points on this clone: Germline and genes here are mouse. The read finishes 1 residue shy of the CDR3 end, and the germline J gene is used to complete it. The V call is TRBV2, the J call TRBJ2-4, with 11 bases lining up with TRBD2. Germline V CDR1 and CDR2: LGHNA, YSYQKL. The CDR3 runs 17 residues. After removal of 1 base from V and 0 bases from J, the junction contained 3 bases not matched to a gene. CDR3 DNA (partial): TGTGCCAGCAGCCAAGGCCGGGACTGGGGGAGTCAAAACACCTTGTAC. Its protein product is CASSQGRDWGSQNTLY. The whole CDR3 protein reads CASSQGRDWGSQNTLYF.

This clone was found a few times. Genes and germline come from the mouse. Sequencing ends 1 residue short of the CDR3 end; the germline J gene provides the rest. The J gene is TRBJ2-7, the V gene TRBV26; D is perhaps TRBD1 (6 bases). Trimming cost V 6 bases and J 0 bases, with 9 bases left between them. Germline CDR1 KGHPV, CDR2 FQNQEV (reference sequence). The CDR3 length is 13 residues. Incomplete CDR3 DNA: TGTGCCAGCAGCCGGACAGTCTCCTATGAACAGTAC. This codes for CASSRTVSYEQY. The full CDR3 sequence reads CASSRTVSYEQYF. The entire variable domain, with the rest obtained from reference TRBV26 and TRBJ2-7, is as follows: NSKVIQTPRYLVKGQGQKAKMRCIPEKGHPVVFWYQQNKNNEFKFLINFQNQEVLQQIDMTEKRFSAECPSNSPCSLEIQSSEAGDSALYLCASSRTVSYEQYFGPGTRLTVL.

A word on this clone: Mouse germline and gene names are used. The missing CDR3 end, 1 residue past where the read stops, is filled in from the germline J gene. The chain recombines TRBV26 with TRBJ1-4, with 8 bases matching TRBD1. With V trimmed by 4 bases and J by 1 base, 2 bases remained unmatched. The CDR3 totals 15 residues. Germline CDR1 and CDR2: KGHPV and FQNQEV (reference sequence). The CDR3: CASSPQGASNERLFF. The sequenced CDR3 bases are TGTGCCAGCAGTCCTCAGGGGGCTTCCAACGAAAGATTATTT.

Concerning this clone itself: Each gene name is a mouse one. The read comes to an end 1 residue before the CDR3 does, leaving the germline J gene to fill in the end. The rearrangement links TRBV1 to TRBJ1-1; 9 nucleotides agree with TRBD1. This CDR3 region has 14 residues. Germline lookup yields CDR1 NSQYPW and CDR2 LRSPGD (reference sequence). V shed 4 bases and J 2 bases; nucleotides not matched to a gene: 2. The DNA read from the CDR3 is TGCACCTGCAGTGTGGGACAGGGCAACACAGAAGTCTTC. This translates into CTCSVGQGNTEVF. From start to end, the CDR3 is CTCSVGQGNTEVFF.

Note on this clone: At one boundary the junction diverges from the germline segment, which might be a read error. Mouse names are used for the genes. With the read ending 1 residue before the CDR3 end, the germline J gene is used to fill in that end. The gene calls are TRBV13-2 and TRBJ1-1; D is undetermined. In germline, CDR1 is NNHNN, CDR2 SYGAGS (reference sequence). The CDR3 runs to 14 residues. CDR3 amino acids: CASGDAGPNAEVFF. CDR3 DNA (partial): TGTGCCAGTGGTGATGCTGGGCCAAACGCAGAAGTCTTC.

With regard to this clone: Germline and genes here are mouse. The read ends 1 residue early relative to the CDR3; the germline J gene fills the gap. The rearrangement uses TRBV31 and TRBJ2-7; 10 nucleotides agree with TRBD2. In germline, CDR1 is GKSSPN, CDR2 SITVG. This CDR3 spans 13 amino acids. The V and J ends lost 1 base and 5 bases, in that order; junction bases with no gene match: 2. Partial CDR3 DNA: TGTGCCTGGAGTCGAGACTGGGGGGATGAACAGTAC. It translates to CAWSRDWGDEQY. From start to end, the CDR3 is CAWSRDWGDEQYF.

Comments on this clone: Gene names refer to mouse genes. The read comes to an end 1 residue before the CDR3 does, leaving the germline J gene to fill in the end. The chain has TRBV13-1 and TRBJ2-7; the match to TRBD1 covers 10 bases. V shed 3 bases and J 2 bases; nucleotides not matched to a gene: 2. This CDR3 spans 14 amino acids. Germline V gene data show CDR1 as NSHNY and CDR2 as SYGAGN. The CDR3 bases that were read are TGTGCCAGCAGTGGAGGACAGGGGGCCTATGAACAGTAC. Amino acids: CASSGGQGAYEQY. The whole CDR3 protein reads CASSGGQGAYEQYF.

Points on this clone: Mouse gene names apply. The sequenced CDR3 bases are TGTGCCAGCAGTTCCGGTAACCAAGACACCCAGTAC. Translation: CASSSGNQDTQY. The full CDR3 is CASSSGNQDTQYF. V gene TRBV15 combines with J gene TRBJ2-5; D gene unclear. The DNA ends 1 residue before the CDR3 does, and the rest of the CDR3 is filled in from the germline J gene. The CDR3 contains 13 residues. Germline V gene lookup returns CDR1 SGHND and CDR2 FRSKSL. Trimming removed 4 bases from V and 0 bases from J, with 5 bases in between.